This T cell receptor beta chain was found in a study of blood T cell repertoires in COVID-19. Across the whole study: COVID-19 samples from acute and convalescent phases originated in the United States, Italy and Spain. T cells, B-cell-depleted T cells, or PBMCs supplied cDNA or gDNA.

There are 15 residues in the CDR3. V was clipped by 10 bases and J by 9 bases; unmatched bases: 11. Germline V gene lookup returns CDR1 SEHNR and CDR2 FQNEAQ (reference sequence). Authors' data handling: Estimated nucleated cell counts came from reference gene primer amplification. Only in-frame clones appear in the TCRdb table, and some are missing; sequencing was by immunoSEQ multiplex PCR. The D gene and trimming were derived from the DNA, and the V and J assignments and clone size from that table. Among 100,000 to 150,000 clones listed, around four fifths were seen once. This chain connects TRBV7-9 to TRBJ1-6, with TRBD1 matching 11 bases. This receptor was taken from a human donor in a cohort sampled during active COVID-19. Sequenced material: peripheral blood. The CDR3 DNA follows: TGTGCCACCACCCCCGGACAGGGGGCTTTTTCACCCCTCCACTTT. Translation gives CATTPGQGAFSPLHF.